The 24 T cell receptor beta chains in this list originate from one sample, sequenced in a study of neurological immune-mediated disorders. TCRdb re-called the 5' RACE reads through MiXCR, storing one row per CDR3 protein. Of just over 30,000 distinct CDR3 sequences listed, approximately 4% are singletons. The sample taken for sequencing was CD4+ T cells from blood. These receptors came from a woman in her thirties or forties in good health.

This clonotype was recorded at least ten times. The chain is built from TRBV20-1 and TRBJ1-6; D is possibly TRBD1 (5 bases). The V gene's germline CDR1 is DFQATT and CDR2 SNEGSKA (reference sequence). Trimming cost V 6 bases and J 9 bases, with 18 bases left between them. There are 14 residues in the CDR3. The CDR3 DNA sequence: TGCAGTGCCTTAACCGGGACGCGGGGTTCACCCCTCCACTTT. Protein: CSALTGTRGSPLHF.

This clonotype has at least ten counts. CDR3 sequence: CASSAGWENIQYF. In nucleotides, the CDR3 is TGTGCCAGCAGTGCGGGATGGGAAAACATTCAGTACTTC. The rearrangement links TRBV2 to TRBJ2-4; tentatively, D is TRBD2 (5 bases). CDR3 length: 13 amino acids. Germline V gives CDR1 SNHLY, CDR2 FYNNEI. Between the trimmed V and J ends, which lost 4 bases and 5 bases, there was a span of 9 bases. Together with reference TRBV2 and TRBJ2-4, the CDR3 gives the full variable domain: EPEVTQTPSHQVTQMGQEVILRCVPISNHLYFYWYRQILGQKVEFLVSFYNNEISEKSEIFDDQFSVERPDGSNFTLKIRSTKLEDSAMYFCASSAGWENIQYFGAGTRLSVL.

This clonotype came up many times. The chain combines TRBV6-1 with TRBJ2-2; perhaps TRBD1 as D (6 bases). Per germline, CDR1 MNHNS and CDR2 SASEGT. V gave up 4 bases and J gave up 4 bases, with 13 bases separating them. The CDR3 length is 15 residues. CDR3 coding DNA: TGTGCCAGCAGTGGTTCGGGACAACCCACCGGGGAGCTGTTTTTT. Protein product: CASSGSGQPTGELFF.

This clonotype was counted at least ten times. As DNA, the CDR3 is TGTGCCAGCAGCCAATTCGGTAAAGAGACCCAGTACTTC. Its protein is CASSQFGKETQYF. This chain uses TRBV12-3 or TRBV12-4 with TRBJ2-5; D uncertain. Trimming removed 6 bases at V and 3 bases at J, with 11 bases between. This CDR3 has 13 residues.

This clonotype was detected ten times or more. This sequence joins TRBV2 and TRBJ1-2; D call uncertain. V was cut by 3 bases and J by 5 bases, with 13 bases left in between. The CDR3 is made up of 14 amino acids. The germline V gene encodes CDR1 SNHLY and CDR2 FYNNEI. CDR3 coding DNA: TGTGCCAGCAGTGAGCTCGGATTAGGATATGGCTACACCTTC. Its protein product is CASSELGLGYGYTF.

This clonotype appeared many times. This chain uses TRBV20-1 with TRBJ2-5, with 14 bases matching TRBD2. The CDR3 spans 21 residues. The V gene end was trimmed by 2 bases and the J gene end by 2 bases; junction bases not matched to a gene: 19. Germline V gives CDR1 DFQATT, CDR2 SNEGSKA (reference sequence). The CDR3 DNA follows: TGCAGTGCTAGAAGCCGTTGGGACCCGGGACTAGCGGGAGTCAGACAAGAGACCCAGTACTTC. Translation gives CSARSRWDPGLAGVRQETQYF.

The table lists this clonotype with many counts. The V call is TRBV27, the J call TRBJ2-2, with D perhaps matching TRBD1 (5 bases). The CDR3 is 17 amino acids. V gave up 7 bases and J gave up 1 base, with 19 bases separating them. Germline V lookup: CDR1 MNHEY, CDR2 SMNVEV (reference sequence). CDR3 in amino acids: CASNLISRVMNTGELFF. CDR3 nucleotide sequence: TGTGCCAGCAACCTAATAAGCAGGGTGATGAACACCGGGGAGCTGTTTTTT.

This clonotype showed up many times. The CDR3 DNA follows: TGCAGTGCTACACTAGCGGGGTCTTCCACAGATACGCAGTATTTT. Protein product: CSATLAGSSTDTQYF. The V call is TRBV20-1, the J call TRBJ2-3; the match to TRBD2 covers 10 bases. The CDR3 has 15 residues. J lost 2 bases, V lost 4 bases, and 6 bases had no gene match. Germline V lookup: CDR1 DFQATT, CDR2 SNEGSKA (reference sequence).

The table lists this clonotype with many counts. The rearrangement uses TRBV5-1 and TRBJ2-7; 9 bases match TRBD2. The germline CDR1 and CDR2 sequences are SGHRS and YFSETQ. V shed 2 bases, J shed 3 bases, and the junction held 9 bases outside the gene matches. This CDR3 is 16 amino acids long. The CDR3 DNA is TGCGCCAGCAGCTTCGGAGCGGGGGGATTCCTCTACGAGCAGTACTTC. Translating gives CASSFGAGGFLYEQYF.

Note on this clonotype: At one of its ends the junction is not consistent with the germline gene, which may arise from a read error. The chain is built from TRBV6-2 or TRBV6-3 and TRBJ2-2; a possible D gene is TRBD2 (5 bases). The CDR3 has 13 residues. The V gene's germline CDR1 is MNHEY and CDR2 SVGEGT. The CDR3 loop reads CASSVVNTGELIF. The CDR3, as DNA: TGTGCCAGCAGTGTTGTGAACACCGGGGAGCTGATTTTT.

This clonotype has at least ten counts. The chain combines TRBV20-1 with TRBJ1-3; D is unclear. Germline V gene sequence: CDR1 DFQATT, CDR2 SNEGSKA (reference sequence). Trimming cost V 6 bases and J 0 bases, with 15 bases left between them. There are 15 residues in the CDR3. CDR3 sequence (DNA): TGCAGTGCCATTACCGGACTGATCTCTGGAAACACCATATATTTT. Amino acids: CSAITGLISGNTIYF.

This clonotype was observed at least ten times. The J gene is TRBJ2-1, the V gene TRBV20-1; the D gene is possibly TRBD2 (5 bases). The germline CDR1 and CDR2 sequences are DFQATT and SNEGSKA (reference sequence). The CDR3 totals 11 residues. V was trimmed by 5 bases and J by 5 bases, leaving 7 bases between them. The CDR3 nucleotides are TGCAGTGCTGGAGGAAACAATGAGCAGTTCTTC. This gives the protein CSAGGNNEQFF.

This clonotype was seen many times. The rearrangement uses TRBV20-1 and TRBJ2-2; no firm D call. Trimming took 0 bases from V and 7 from J, leaving 12 bases between them. The CDR3 has 14 residues. Looked up from germline, CDR1 is DFQATT and CDR2 is SNEGSKA (reference sequence). The CDR3 here is CSARDWRTGGELFF. DNA for the CDR3: TGCAGTGCTAGAGATTGGCGAACGGGCGGGGAGCTGTTTTTT.

This clonotype was seen at least ten times. CDR3 in amino acids: CASRPDRGNQPQHF. In nucleotides, the CDR3 is TGTGCCAGCAGGCCCGACAGGGGGAATCAGCCCCAGCATTTT. V and J are TRBV12-3 or TRBV12-4 and TRBJ1-5, with 9 bases identical to TRBD1. The CDR3 extends over 14 amino acids. The V and J ends lost 6 bases and 4 bases, in that order; junction bases with no gene match: 4.

This clonotype was recorded at least ten times. The rearrangement links TRBV5-4 to TRBJ2-1; D perhaps matches TRBD2 (6 bases). CDR1 SGHNT and CDR2 YYREEE come from the germline V gene (reference sequence). The CDR3 loop spans 14 amino acids. Trimming left V 4 bases short and J 7 bases short, with 15 bases between. This chain's CDR3 is CASSPAGRTNEQFF. The CDR3 coding sequence is TGTGCCAGCAGCCCGGCGGGAAGGACAAATGAGCAGTTCTTC.

This clonotype was observed many times. The V gene is TRBV6-5, the J gene TRBJ2-5; 7 positions match TRBD2. The V and J ends lost 5 bases and 4 bases, in that order; junction bases with no gene match: 10. The germline gives CDR1 MNHEY, CDR2 SVGAGI. The CDR3 loop spans 15 amino acids. The CDR3 sequence: CASSALRTGGETQYF. CDR3 DNA: TGTGCCAGCAGTGCACTACGGACGGGGGGAGAGACCCAGTACTTC.

This clonotype was found many times. The rearrangement links TRBV18 to TRBJ1-1; D unresolved. V lost 0 bases to trimming and J lost 0 bases, with 5 bases between them. This CDR3 comprises 14 residues. Looked up from germline, CDR1 is KGHSH and CDR2 is LQKENI. CDR3 DNA: TGTGCCAGCTCACCACCTTCTATGAACACTGAAGCTTTCTTT. Protein: CASSPPSMNTEAFF.

This clonotype was counted at least ten times. The chain has TRBV20-1 and TRBJ2-1, with 13 positions matching TRBD2. V lost 5 bases, J lost 6 bases, and 7 bases stayed unmatched. The CDR3 is 15 amino acids. CDR1 is DFQATT and CDR2 is SNEGSKA in the germline V gene (reference sequence). DNA for the CDR3: TGCAGTGCTTCGGGACTAGCGGGGACTATCAATGAGCAGTTCTTC. It yields the protein CSASGLAGTINEQFF.

This clonotype showed up many times. The chain links TRBV11-2 to TRBJ2-1; D may be TRBD1 (5 bases). Trimming removed 3 bases at V and 6 bases at J, with 9 bases between. Germline CDR1 reads SGHAT; CDR2 reads FQNNGV. The CDR3 is 13 residues long. The DNA of the CDR3 is TGTGCCAGCAGCTTCATACAGGCCAATGAGCAGTTCTTC. Its protein product is CASSFIQANEQFF.

This clonotype was counted many times. The CDR3 nucleotides are TGTGCCAGCAGCTTGGTCGGGACTAGCGGCACCCGGGCCGGGGAGCTGTTTTTT. This codes for CASSLVGTSGTRAGELFF. This chain uses TRBV5-6 with TRBJ2-2, with TRBD2 matching over 11 bases. The CDR3 consists of 18 residues. V gave up 0 bases and J gave up 6 bases; unmatched junction bases: 10. Germline lookup yields CDR1 SGHDT and CDR2 YYEEEE.

This clonotype has ten or more counts. The gene calls are TRBV12-3 or TRBV12-4 and TRBJ2-1; 7 nucleotides line up with TRBD2. This CDR3 is 15 amino acids long. J gave up 10 bases and V 3 bases, and 12 bases lay outside the gene matches. Here the CDR3 reads CASSFWLAESLEQFF. The CDR3 nucleotides are TGTGCCAGCAGTTTTTGGCTAGCGGAGTCTCTGGAGCAGTTCTTC.

The sample holds many counts of this clonotype. The chain combines TRBV7-9 with TRBJ1-1; tentative D call: TRBD1 (5 bases). This CDR3 comprises 15 residues. V lost 4 bases to trimming and J lost 5 bases, with 17 bases between them. Germline V CDR1 and CDR2: SEHNR, FQNEAQ (reference sequence). The CDR3 nucleotides are TGTGCCAGCAGCTCGGGAGACAGCCGTTTGACTGAAGCTTTCTTT. The encoded protein is CASSSGDSRLTEAFF.

Many counts were recorded for this clonotype. This chain uses TRBV5-1 with TRBJ2-1; 7 positions match TRBD2. Germline-derived CDR1 and CDR2 are SGHRS and YFSETQ. The junction had 8 bases not matched to a gene; V was cut back by 4 bases and J by 4 bases. The CDR3 covers 15 residues. CDR3 sequence reads: CASSPYREAYNEQFF. The CDR3 DNA reads as TGCGCCAGCAGCCCCTACCGGGAGGCTTACAATGAGCAGTTCTTC.

This clonotype is medium-sized in the sample. The V and J genes are TRBV28 and TRBJ1-1; 8 bases are shared with TRBD1. V trimming: 4 bases; J trimming: 0 bases; junction bases outside the gene matches: 7. The CDR3 covers 16 residues. The germline gives CDR1 MDHEN, CDR2 SYDVKM. As DNA, the CDR3 is TGTGCCAGCAGTTCCCTAGGACAGGGCATGAACACTGAAGCTTTCTTT. Encoded protein: CASSSLGQGMNTEAFF.